This T cell receptor beta chain is from a study of neurological immune-mediated disorders. The CDR3 spans 16 residues. Per germline, CDR1 ENHRY and CDR2 SYGVKD. The V end was cut by 8 bases, the J end by 1 base, with 18 bases between. This clonotype showed up many times. Its antigen is unknown. Specified time point: longitudinal time-point 3. Study-wide findings and caveats: CDR3 amino acid sequences of expanded clones were not shared across subjects, a result suggesting private repertoires in all groups.

5'RACE employing 10-nucleotide random UMIs yielded the cDNA. TCRdb reanalysed the 5' RACE reads using MiXCR and keeps one entry per CDR3 protein. The sample records approximately 48,000 distinct CDR3 sequences, about an eighth being singletons. The origin of this receptor is a male donor with HTLV-1-associated myelopathy (HAM/TSP). Sequencing was performed on PBMCs. The chain links TRBV10-3 to TRBJ1-3; a possible D gene is TRBD1 (6 bases). CDR3 in amino acids: CAIALRGRGSGNTIYF. CDR3 sequence (DNA): TGTGCCATCGCCCTAAGAGGCAGGGGATCTGGAAACACCATATATTTT.